This T cell receptor (beta chain) was identified during a study of beta chain features in type 1 diabetes. Findings of the study overall: All four CD4+ subsets of Type 1 diabetes patients contained TCRB CDR3s that were moderately but significantly shorter. In comparison with healthy donors, patients had naive, central memory and Treg TCRB repertoires that appeared more similar.

This CDR3 has 14 amino acids. The germline V gene has CDR1 LGHNA and CDR2 YSLEER. This clone occurred a few times. Its antigen remains unidentified. At one boundary the junction diverges from the germline segment, which might be a read error. Averaging approximately 0.11 L, one heparinised blood draw was given by each donor. Sequenced material consisted of expressed TCRB transcripts (all of the isolated RNA was reverse transcribed). Produced via immunoSEQ multiplex PCR; TCRdb's table is partial and in-frame only. The sample holds around 150,000 clones, approximately 10% seen once. The sequence derives from a man aged 30 to 39 with type 1 diabetes. V and J are TRBV4-3 and TRBJ1-5; the D gene is possibly TRBD1 (5 bases). The sample comprised central memory CD4+ T cells from blood. CDR3 amino acids: CASSRDSSHQPQHF. The CDR3, as DNA: TGCGCCAGCAGCCGTGACAGTAGCCATCAGCCCCAGCATTTT.